This paragraph reports one T cell receptor (beta chain). Its target is not known. This sample was taken from a study of shared clonotypes between healthy human individuals. The CDR3 runs 17 residues. Trimming took 0 bases from V and 4 from J, leaving 19 bases between them. Germline V gene lookup returns CDR1 LNHNV and CDR2 YYDKDF (reference sequence). Study observations and caveats: Few donors restricted represented genetic and exposure-history diversity. What naive subsets generally showed was a larger estimated richness than memory subsets showed.

The assay was run at deep level. TCRdb's table, derived via immunoSEQ multiplex PCR, lists solely in-frame clones and lacks some. The table includes 150,000 to 200,000 clones, roughly 93% detected once. HIV-negative, healthy adults without recent acute infections or vaccinations were the donors. The chain links TRBV15 to TRBJ2-7; a possible D gene is TRBD2 (5 bases). The sequenced sample consisted of naive CD4+ T cells sorted from blood. Described subset: CD45RA+ positively selected. The clonotype comes from a woman in her 30s in good health. CDR3 sequence: CATSRDREGYEVYEQYF. DNA for the CDR3: TGTGCCACCAGCAGAGATCGTGAGGGATATGAGGTGTACGAGCAGTACTTC.